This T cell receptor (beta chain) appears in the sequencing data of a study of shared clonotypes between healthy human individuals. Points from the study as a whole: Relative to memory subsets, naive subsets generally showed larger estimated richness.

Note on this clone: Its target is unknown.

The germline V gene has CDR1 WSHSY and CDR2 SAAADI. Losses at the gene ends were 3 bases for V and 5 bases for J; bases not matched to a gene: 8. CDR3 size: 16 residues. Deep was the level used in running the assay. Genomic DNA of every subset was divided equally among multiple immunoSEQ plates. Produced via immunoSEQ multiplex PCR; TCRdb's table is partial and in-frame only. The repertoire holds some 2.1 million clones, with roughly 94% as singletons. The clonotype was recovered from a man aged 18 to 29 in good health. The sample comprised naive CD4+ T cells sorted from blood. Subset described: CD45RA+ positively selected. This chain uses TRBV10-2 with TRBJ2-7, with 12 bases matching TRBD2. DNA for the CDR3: TGCGCCAGCAGTGACCCCCTAGCGGGAGGGCCTAACGAGCAGTACTTC. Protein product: CASSDPLAGGPNEQYF.